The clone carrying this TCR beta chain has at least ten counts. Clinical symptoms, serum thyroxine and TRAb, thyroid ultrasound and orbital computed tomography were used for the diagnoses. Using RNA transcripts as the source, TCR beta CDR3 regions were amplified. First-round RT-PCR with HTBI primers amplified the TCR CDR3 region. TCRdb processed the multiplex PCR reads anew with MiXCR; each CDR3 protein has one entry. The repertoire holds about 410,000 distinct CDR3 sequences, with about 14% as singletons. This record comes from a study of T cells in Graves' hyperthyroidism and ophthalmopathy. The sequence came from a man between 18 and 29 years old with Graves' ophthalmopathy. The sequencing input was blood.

The CDR3 protein is CASRDLAVASYEQYF. CDR3 DNA sequence: TGTGCCAGCCGCGATTTGGCAGTGGCCTCCTACGAGCAGTACTTC. The chain couples TRBV18 to TRBJ2-7, with D unresolved. The ends were cut back, 8 bases at V and 0 bases at J, with 17 bases in the middle. The CDR3 runs to 15 residues. Germline lookup yields CDR1 KGHSH and CDR2 LQKENI.